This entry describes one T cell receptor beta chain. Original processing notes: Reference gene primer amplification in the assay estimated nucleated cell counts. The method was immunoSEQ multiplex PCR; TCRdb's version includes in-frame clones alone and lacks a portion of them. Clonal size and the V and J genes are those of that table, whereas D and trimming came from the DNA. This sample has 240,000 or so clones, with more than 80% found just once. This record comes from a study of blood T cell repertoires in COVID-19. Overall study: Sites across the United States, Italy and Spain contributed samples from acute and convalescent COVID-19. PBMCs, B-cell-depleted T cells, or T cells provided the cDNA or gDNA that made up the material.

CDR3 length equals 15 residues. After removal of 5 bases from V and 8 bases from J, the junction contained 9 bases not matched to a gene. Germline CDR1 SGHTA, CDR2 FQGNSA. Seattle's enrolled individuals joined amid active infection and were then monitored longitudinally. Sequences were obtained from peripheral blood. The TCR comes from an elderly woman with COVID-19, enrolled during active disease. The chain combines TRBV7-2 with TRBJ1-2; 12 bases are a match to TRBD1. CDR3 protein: CASSRMGQGAEGYTF. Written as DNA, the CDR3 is TGTGCCAGCAGCCGCATGGGACAGGGGGCGGAGGGCTACACCTTC.